This T cell receptor (beta chain) emerged from a study of T cells after yellow fever vaccination. Study-wide context: Preparation of fractions with low cell numbers was performed using SMART-Seq v4 Ultra Low Input.

V lost 4 bases, J lost 7 bases, and 19 bases lay in between. Germline CDR1 reads SQVTM; CDR2 reads ANQGSEA. The CDR3 totals 14 residues. Overall study results and limits: Shared CD4/CD8 clonotypes were a small share, likely from convergent recombination. Reappearing after the booster were most of the clones from primary vaccination (roughly 96% CD4, approximately 86% CD8).

TCRdb itself ran the 5' RACE reads through MiXCR, one entry per CDR3 protein. The sample includes under 550,000 distinct CDR3 sequences, about a fifth of them seen just once. In the case of this clonotype: The antigen remains unidentified.

The chain couples TRBV29-1 to TRBJ2-5; D possibly uses TRBD1 or TRBD2 (6 bases each). This clonotype originated in a young man who received the YFV17D yellow fever vaccine. The sample was PBMCs, taken about 20 days after the first yellow fever vaccination. For the CDR3, the DNA is TGCAGCGTTGGTTTTGGGGGGCGCGTTGTGACCCAGTACTTC. This gives the protein CSVGFGGRVVTQYF.